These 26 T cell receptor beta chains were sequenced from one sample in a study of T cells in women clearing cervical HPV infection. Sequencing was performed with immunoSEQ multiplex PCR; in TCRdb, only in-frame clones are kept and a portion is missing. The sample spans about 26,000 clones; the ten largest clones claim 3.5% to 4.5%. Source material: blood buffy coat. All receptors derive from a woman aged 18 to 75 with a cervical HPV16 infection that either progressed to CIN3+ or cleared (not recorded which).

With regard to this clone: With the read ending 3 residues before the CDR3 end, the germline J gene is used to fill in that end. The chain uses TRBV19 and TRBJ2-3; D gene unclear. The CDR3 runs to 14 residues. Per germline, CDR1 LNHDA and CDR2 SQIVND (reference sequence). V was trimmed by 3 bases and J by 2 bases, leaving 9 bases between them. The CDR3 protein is CASSIDSHTDTQYF. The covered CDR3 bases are TGTGCCAGTAGTATTGACTCCCACACAGATACG.

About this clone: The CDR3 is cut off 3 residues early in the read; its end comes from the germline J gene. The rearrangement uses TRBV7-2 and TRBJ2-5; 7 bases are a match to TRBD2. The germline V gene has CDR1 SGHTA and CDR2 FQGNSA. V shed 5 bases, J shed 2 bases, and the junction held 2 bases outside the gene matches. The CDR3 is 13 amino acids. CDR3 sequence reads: CASSRLAQETQYF. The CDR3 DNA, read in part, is TGTGCCAGCAGCCGACTAGCTCAAGAGACC.

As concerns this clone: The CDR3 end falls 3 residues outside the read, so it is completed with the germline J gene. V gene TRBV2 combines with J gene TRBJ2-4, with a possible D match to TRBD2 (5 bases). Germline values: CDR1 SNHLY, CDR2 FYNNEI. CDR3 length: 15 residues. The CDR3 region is CASSEMARPDYGQYF. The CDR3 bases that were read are TGTGCCAGCAGTGAAATGGCCCGACCTGACTATGGT. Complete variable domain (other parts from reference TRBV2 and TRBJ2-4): EPEVTQTPSHQVTQMGQEVILRCVPISNHLYFYWYRQILGQKVEFLVSFYNNEISEKSEIFDDQFSVERPDGSNFTLKIRSTKLEDSAMYFCASSEMARPDYGQYFGAGTRLSVL.

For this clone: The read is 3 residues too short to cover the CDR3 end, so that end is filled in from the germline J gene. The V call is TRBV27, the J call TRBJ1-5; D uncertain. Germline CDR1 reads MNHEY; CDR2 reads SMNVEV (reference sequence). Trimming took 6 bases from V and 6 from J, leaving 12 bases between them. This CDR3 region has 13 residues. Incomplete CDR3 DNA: TGTGCCAGCAGGCAGACGACGGGTCAGCCC. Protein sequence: CASRQTTGQP. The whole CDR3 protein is CASRQTTGQPQHF.

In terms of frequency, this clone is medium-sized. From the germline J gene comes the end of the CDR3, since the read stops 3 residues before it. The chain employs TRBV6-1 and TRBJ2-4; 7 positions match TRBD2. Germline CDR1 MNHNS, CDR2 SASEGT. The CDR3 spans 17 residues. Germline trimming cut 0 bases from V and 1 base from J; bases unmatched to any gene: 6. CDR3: CASSEARGIWAKNIQYF. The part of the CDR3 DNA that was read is TGTGCCAGCAGTGAAGCGCGGGGGATTTGGGCCAAAAACATT.

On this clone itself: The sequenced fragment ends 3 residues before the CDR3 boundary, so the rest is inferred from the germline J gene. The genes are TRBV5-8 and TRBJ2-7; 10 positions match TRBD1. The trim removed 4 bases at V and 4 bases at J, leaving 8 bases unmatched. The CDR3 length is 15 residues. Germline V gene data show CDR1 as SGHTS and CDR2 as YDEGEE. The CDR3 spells CASSPRDRGAYEQYF. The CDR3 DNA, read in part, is TGTGCCAGCAGCCCTAGGGACAGGGGTGCGTACGAG.

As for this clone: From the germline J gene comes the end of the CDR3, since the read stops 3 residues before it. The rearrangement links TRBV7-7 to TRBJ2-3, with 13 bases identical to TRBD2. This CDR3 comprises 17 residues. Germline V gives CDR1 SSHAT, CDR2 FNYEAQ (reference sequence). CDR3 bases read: TGTGCCAGCAGCTTAGGGGGACTAGCGGGGCCTCAAGAGGCG. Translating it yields CASSLGGLAGPQEA. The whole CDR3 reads CASSLGGLAGPQEAQYF.

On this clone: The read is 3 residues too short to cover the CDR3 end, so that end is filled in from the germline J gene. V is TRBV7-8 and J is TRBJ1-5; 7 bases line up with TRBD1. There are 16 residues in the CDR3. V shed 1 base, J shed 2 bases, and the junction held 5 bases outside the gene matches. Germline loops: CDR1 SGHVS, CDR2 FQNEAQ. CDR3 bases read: TGTGCCAGCAGCTTAGACAGGGGTGGGGGCAATCAGCCC. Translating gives CASSLDRGGGNQP. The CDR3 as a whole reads CASSLDRGGGNQPQHF.

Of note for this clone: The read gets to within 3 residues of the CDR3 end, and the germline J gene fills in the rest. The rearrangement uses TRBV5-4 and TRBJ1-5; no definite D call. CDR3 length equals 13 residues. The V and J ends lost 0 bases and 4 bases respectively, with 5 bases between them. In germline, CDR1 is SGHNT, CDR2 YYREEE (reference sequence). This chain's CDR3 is CASSLDRNQPQHF. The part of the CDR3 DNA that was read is TGTGCCAGCAGCTTGGACAGAAATCAGCCC.

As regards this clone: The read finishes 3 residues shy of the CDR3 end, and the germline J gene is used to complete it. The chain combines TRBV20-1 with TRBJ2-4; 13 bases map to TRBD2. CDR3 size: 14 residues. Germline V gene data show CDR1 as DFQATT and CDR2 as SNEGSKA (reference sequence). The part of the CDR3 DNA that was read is TGCAGTGCTACGACTAGCGGGGGGCCCCGGCTT. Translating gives CSATTSGGPRL. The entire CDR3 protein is CSATTSGGPRLQYF.

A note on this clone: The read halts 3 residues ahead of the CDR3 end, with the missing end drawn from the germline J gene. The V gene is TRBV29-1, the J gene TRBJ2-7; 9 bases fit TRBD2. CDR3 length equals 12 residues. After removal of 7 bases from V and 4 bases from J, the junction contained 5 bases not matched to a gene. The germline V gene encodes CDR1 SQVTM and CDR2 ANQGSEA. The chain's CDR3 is CSAGTSPYEQYF. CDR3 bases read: TGCAGCGCCGGGACTAGCCCGTACGAG.

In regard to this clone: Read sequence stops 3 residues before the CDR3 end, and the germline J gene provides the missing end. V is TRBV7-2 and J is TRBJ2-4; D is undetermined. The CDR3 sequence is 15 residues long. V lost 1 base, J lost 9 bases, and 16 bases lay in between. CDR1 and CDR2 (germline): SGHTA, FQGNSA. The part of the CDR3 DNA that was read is TGTGCCAGCAGCTTAGTGGCGGTAACGGAACCCATT. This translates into CASSLVAVTEPI. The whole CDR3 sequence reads CASSLVAVTEPIQYF.

The CDR3 loop reads CASNQGGLLEKLFF. CDR3 bases read: TGTGCCAGCAACCAAGGGGGTCTTCTTGAAAAA. This chain uses TRBV7-2 with TRBJ1-4; TRBD1 might be the D (6 bases). The CDR3 end is not reached by the read, which stops 3 residues before it; the germline J gene fills it in. V gave up 7 bases and J gave up 7 bases, with 16 bases separating them. Germline CDR1 SGHTA, CDR2 FQGNSA. The CDR3 spans 14 residues. The full variable domain, completed using reference TRBV7-2 and TRBJ1-4, is GAGVSQSPSNKVTEKGKDVELRCDPISGHTALYWYRQSLGQGLEFLIYFQGNSAPDKSGLPSDRFSAERTGGSVSTLTIQRTQQEDSAVYLCASNQGGLLEKLFFGSGTQLSVL.

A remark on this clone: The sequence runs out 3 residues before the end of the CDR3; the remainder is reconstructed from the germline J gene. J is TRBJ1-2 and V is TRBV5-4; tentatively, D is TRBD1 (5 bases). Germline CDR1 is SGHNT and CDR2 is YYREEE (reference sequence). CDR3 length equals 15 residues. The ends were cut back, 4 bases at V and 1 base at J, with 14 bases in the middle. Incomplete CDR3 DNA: TGTGCCAGCAGCCACGGGAGGGGCGATAACTATGGC. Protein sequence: CASSHGRGDNYG. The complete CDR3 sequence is CASSHGRGDNYGYTF.

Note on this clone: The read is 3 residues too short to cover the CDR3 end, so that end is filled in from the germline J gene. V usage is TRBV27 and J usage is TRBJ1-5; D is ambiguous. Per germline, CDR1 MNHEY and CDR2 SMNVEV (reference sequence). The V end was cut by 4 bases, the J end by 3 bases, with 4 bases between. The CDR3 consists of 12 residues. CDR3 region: CASSSLNQPQHF. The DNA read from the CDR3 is TGTGCCAGCAGTTCTCTCAATCAGCCC.

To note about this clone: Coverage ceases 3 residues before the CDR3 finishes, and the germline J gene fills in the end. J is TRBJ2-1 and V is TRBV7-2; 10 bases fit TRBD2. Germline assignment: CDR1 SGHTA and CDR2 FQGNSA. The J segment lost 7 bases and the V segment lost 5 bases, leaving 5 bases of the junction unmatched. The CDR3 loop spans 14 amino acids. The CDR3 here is CASSNSGGTNEQFF. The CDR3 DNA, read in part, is TGTGCCAGCAGCAATAGCGGGGGGACGAATGAG.

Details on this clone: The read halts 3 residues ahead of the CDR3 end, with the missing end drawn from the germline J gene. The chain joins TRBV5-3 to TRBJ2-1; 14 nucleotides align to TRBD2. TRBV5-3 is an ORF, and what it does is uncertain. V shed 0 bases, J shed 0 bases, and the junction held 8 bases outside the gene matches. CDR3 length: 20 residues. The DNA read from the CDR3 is TGTGCCAGAAGCTTGGTTAGGACTAGCGGGGGGTCGTTCTCCTACAATGAG. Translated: CARSLVRTSGGSFSYNE. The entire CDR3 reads CARSLVRTSGGSFSYNEQFF.

The CDR3 here is CASSMRGSYNEQFF. The sequenced CDR3 bases are TGTGCCAGTAGTATGCGGGGCTCCTACAATGAG. The rearrangement joins TRBV19 to TRBJ2-1, with D perhaps matching TRBD2 (6 bases). The observed sequence ends 3 residues before the CDR3 terminus, with the missing tail filled in from the germline J gene. CDR1 and CDR2 from the germline V gene are LNHDA and SQIVND (reference sequence). The V and J ends lost 3 bases and 0 bases respectively, with 6 bases between them. The CDR3 runs 14 residues.

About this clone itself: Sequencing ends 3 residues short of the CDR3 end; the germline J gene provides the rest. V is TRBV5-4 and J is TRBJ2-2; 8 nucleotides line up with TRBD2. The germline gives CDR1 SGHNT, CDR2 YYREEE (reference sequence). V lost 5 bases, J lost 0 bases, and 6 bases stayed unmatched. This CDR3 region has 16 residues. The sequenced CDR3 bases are TGTGCCAGCAGTTTTCGCGGGGGGTCGAACACCGGGGAG. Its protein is CASSFRGGSNTGE. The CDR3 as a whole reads CASSFRGGSNTGELFF.

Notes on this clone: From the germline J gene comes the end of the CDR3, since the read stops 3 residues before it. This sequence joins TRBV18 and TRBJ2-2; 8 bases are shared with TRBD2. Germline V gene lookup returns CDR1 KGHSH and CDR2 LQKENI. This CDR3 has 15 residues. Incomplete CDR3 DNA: TGTGCCAGCTCACCCCGGCGGGGGGCGAATGAAAAG. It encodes CASSPRRGANEK. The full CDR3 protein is CASSPRRGANEKLFF.

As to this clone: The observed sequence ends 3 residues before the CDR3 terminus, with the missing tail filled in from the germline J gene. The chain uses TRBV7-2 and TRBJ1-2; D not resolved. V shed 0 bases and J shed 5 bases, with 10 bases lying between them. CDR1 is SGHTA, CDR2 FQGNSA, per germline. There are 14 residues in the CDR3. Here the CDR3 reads CASSLATRSYGYTF. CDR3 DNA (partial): TGTGCCAGCAGCTTAGCGACCAGGTCTTATGGC.

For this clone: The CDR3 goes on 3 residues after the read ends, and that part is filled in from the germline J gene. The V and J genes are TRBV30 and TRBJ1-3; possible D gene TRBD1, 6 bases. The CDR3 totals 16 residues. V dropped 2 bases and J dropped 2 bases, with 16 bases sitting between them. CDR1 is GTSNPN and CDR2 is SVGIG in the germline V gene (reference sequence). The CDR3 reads CAWSITGTVTGNTIYF. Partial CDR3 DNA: TGTGCCTGGAGTATTACAGGGACCGTCACTGGAAACACC.

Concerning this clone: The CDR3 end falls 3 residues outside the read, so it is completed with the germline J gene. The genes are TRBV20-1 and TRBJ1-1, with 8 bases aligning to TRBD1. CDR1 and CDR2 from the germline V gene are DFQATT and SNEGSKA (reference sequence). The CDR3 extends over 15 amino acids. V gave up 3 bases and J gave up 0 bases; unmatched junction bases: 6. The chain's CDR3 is CSARPGTGVNTEAFF. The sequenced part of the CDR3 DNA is TGCAGTGCTAGGCCCGGGACAGGAGTGAACACTGAA.

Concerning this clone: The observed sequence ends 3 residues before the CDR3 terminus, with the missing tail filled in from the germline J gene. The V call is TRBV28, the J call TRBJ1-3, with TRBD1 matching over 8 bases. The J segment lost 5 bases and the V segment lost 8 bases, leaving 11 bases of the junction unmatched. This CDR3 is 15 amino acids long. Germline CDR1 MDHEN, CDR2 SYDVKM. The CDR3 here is CASAGGQGIRNTIYF. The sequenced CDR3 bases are TGTGCCAGCGCAGGAGGACAGGGTATTAGAAACACC.

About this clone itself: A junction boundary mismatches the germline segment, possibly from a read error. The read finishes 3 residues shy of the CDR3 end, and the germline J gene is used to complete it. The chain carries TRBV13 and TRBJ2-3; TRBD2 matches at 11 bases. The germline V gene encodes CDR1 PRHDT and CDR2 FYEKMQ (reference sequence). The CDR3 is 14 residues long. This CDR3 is CASRLAGGLSAQYF. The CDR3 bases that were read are TGTGCCAGCAGATTAGCGGGGGGGCTATCTGCG.

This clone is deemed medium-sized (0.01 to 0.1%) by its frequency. The chain's CDR3 is CASSSLDRSDTQYF. The CDR3 DNA, read in part, is TGTGCCAGCAGCTCATTGGACAGATCAGATACG. This sequence joins TRBV5-4 and TRBJ2-3; TRBD1 might be the D (6 bases). The read ends 3 residues shy of where the CDR3 ends; the end is completed using the germline J gene. Trimming removed 3 bases at V and 4 bases at J, with 12 bases between. The CDR3 runs to 14 residues. CDR1 and CDR2 from the germline V gene are SGHNT and YYREEE (reference sequence).